The next 31 T cell receptor beta chains were all read from a single sample in a study of blood T cells in healthy people across ages. Together with a sample-barcoded 5' primer, a J-beta primer mix was included in a second PCR lasting about 6 to 11 cycles. TCRdb reprocessed the 5' RACE reads with MiXCR, giving one entry per CDR3 protein. The data show roughly 1,300,000 distinct CDR3 sequences, approximately 59% seen once. The sequenced sample consisted of blood. The receptor set was obtained from a man between 18 and 29 years old in good health.

This clonotype occurred a few times. V and J are TRBV27 and TRBJ2-4; TRBD2 agrees at 11 bases. The end of the DNA is better explained by TRBJ2-5, so the J call may be wrong. This CDR3 spans 15 amino acids. Germline CDR1 and CDR2: MNHEY and SMNVEV (reference sequence). The CDR3 region is CASSILAGVEETQYF. As DNA, the CDR3 is TGTGCCAGCAGTATACTAGCGGGAGTGGAAGAGACCCAGTACTTC.

Concerning this clonotype: At one of its ends the junction is not consistent with the germline gene, which may arise from a read error. The chain is built from TRBV5-1 and TRBJ2-4, with D possibly TRBD1 on 6 matching bases. The tail of the sequence fits TRBJ2-7 better, so the J call may be wrong. The germline V gene encodes CDR1 SGHRS and CDR2 YFSETQ. This CDR3 has 14 amino acids. The CDR3 region is CAISRDTNTYEQYF. As DNA, the CDR3 is TGCGCCATCAGCCGGGACACCAACACCTACGAGCAGTACTTC.

V and J are TRBV9 and TRBJ2-7, with 7 bases that match TRBD1. Germline V gives CDR1 SGDLS, CDR2 YYNGEE. The CDR3 consists of 14 residues. With V trimmed by 4 bases and J by 3 bases, 7 bases remained unmatched. The CDR3 bases are TGTGCCAGCAGCCCTCGGACAGGATTCTACGAGCAGTACTTC. Protein: CASSPRTGFYEQYF.

This sequence joins TRBV4-1 and TRBJ1-2, with 10 bases aligning to TRBD1. The CDR3 has 15 residues. V lost 1 base and J lost 5; bases outside the gene matches: 4. Germline V CDR1 and CDR2: MGHRA, YSYEKL. CDR3 bases: TGCGCCAGCAGCCAAGGGACAGGGGGGATGTATGGCTACACCTTC. Translated: CASSQGTGGMYGYTF.

This clonotype was recorded a few times. The chain joins TRBV29-1 to TRBJ1-2, with 8 bases that match TRBD1. The J segment lost 4 bases and the V segment lost 5 bases, leaving 6 bases of the junction unmatched. The CDR3 contains 13 residues. The germline CDR1 and CDR2 sequences are SQVTM and ANQGSEA. In nucleotides, the CDR3 is TGCAGCGTTAGGACAGGGAATCCCTATGGCTACACCTTC. It codes for CSVRTGNPYGYTF.

This clonotype appeared a few times. The genes are TRBV29-1 and TRBJ1-4; no reliable D call. CDR1 and CDR2 from the germline V gene are SQVTM and ANQGSEA. The V end was cut by 4 bases, the J end by 8 bases, with 14 bases between. This CDR3 contains 13 residues. The CDR3 DNA reads TGCAGCGTTGGGGGAGACTTAAAAGAAAAACTGTTTTTT. Translating it yields CSVGGDLKEKLFF.

The chain links TRBV4-1 to TRBJ2-7, with 7 bases identical to TRBD2. Germline CDR1 and CDR2: MGHRA and YSYEKL. The CDR3 is made up of 13 amino acids. J lost 6 bases, V lost 3 bases, and 5 bases had no gene match. CDR3 amino acids: CASSQSLAVEQYF. The CDR3 DNA is TGCGCCAGCAGCCAGAGCCTAGCGGTCGAGCAGTACTTC.

The chain joins TRBV21-1 to TRBJ2-6; TRBD1 is the table's D call and was not checked against the DNA. TRBV21-1 is a known pseudogene. The CDR3 is 18 amino acids. The CDR3 nucleotides read TGTGCCAGCAGCGCCCGGGACAGGGGTTTATCTGGGGCCAACGTCCTGACTTTC. It yields the protein CASSARDRGLSGANVLTF.

The V gene is TRBV4-3, the J gene TRBJ2-1; possible D gene TRBD2, 5 bases. CDR1 LGHNA and CDR2 YSLEER come from the germline V gene. The CDR3 has 14 residues. The V gene lost 0 bases and the J gene lost 9 bases, with 12 bases spanning the gap. Here the CDR3 reads CASSQDSGSGEQFF. The CDR3 coding sequence is TGCGCCAGCAGCCAAGACAGTGGGAGCGGTGAGCAGTTCTTC.

This clonotype appeared a single time. The rearrangement links TRBV6-1 to TRBJ1-4; D gene ambiguous. Trimming cost V 6 bases and J 6 bases, with 11 bases left between them. CDR3 length: 13 residues. The germline CDR1 and CDR2 sequences are MNHNS and SASEGT. DNA of the CDR3: TGTGCCAGCAGGCGCTCTAGGGATGAAAAACTGTTTTTT. This codes for CASRRSRDEKLFF.

This clonotype was seen only a few times. J is TRBJ1-1 and V is TRBV6-5; D possibly corresponds to TRBD1 (6 bases). The germline V gene has CDR1 MNHEY and CDR2 SVGAGI. CDR3 length: 14 amino acids. The ends were cut back, 2 bases at V and 7 bases at J, with 14 bases in the middle. The CDR3 DNA reads as TGTGCCAGCAGTTACGGGGGGCTGGGCTGTGAAGCTTTCTTT. Translation gives CASSYGGLGCEAFF.

This clonotype showed up just a few times. This CDR3 is CASSTHRTALEQYF. The CDR3 DNA sequence: TGCGCCAGCAGCACTCACCGGACGGCTCTCGAGCAGTACTTC. The chain carries TRBV4-3 and TRBJ2-7; D remains unclear. The CDR3 consists of 14 residues. Germline CDR1 is LGHNA and CDR2 is YSLEER. V was trimmed by 5 bases and J by 6 bases, leaving 17 bases between them.

The chain couples TRBV29-1 to TRBJ2-7; the D is unclear. The CDR3 totals 12 residues. Germline V gene data show CDR1 as SQVTM and CDR2 as ANQGSEA. With 4 bases removed from V and 1 base from J, the gap between germline ends came to 8 bases. This CDR3 is CSVAETSYEQYF. The CDR3 DNA reads TGCAGCGTTGCGGAGACTTCCTACGAGCAGTACTTC.

This clonotype is a singleton in its sample. The V gene is TRBV11-2, the J gene TRBJ2-1; 8 nucleotides align to TRBD2. Germline-derived CDR1 and CDR2 are SGHAT and FQNNGV. V lost 5 bases, J lost 8 bases, and 14 bases stayed unmatched. The CDR3 spans 16 residues. The CDR3: CASSNHLVGGADEQFF. In nucleotides, the CDR3 is TGTGCCAGCAGCAACCATCTAGTCGGGGGGGCTGATGAGCAGTTCTTC. The full variable domain, its missing parts supplied by reference TRBV11-2 and TRBJ2-1, is EAGVAQSPRYKIIEKRQSVAFWCNPISGHATLYWYQQILGQGPKLLIQFQNNGVVDDSQLPKDRFSAERLKGVDSTLKIQPAKLEDSAVYLCASSNHLVGGADEQFFGPGTRLTVL.

The J gene is TRBJ1-5, the V gene TRBV7-2, with D unclear. CDR3 size: 13 residues. Trimming pared 0 bases from V and 6 bases from J, leaving 6 bases between. Germline CDR1 SGHTA, CDR2 FQGNSA. CDR3 DNA: TGTGCCAGCAGCTTAGCCCTAAGTCAGCCCCAGCATTTT. Its protein is CASSLALSQPQHF.

This clonotype has only a few counts. The V call is TRBV20-1, the J call TRBJ2-1, with TRBD2 matching over 11 bases. Germline-derived CDR1 and CDR2 are DFQATT and SNEGSKA (reference sequence). After removal of 2 bases from V and 9 bases from J, the junction contained 9 bases not matched to a gene. This CDR3 contains 15 residues. As DNA, the CDR3 is TGCAGTGCTAGACCTCTAGCGGGGGGCCATGGTGAGCAGTTCTTC. Protein sequence: CSARPLAGGHGEQFF.

The chain recombines TRBV6-1 with TRBJ1-1; the D is unclear. V dropped 2 bases and J dropped 6 bases, with 22 bases sitting between them. The CDR3 extends over 17 amino acids. The germline CDR1 and CDR2 sequences are MNHNS and SASEGT. The CDR3 nucleotides read TGTGCCAGCAGTGAAAGCGGGATCGGCTTTCTGGACCCTGAAGCTTTCTTT. Amino acids: CASSESGIGFLDPEAFF.

This chain joins TRBV4-3 and TRBJ2-1; TRBD1 matches 8 bases. Trimming at V came to 4 bases and at J to 6 bases, leaving 11 bases not matched to a gene. The CDR3 length is 16 residues. The germline V gene encodes CDR1 LGHNA and CDR2 YSLEER. The CDR3 protein is CASSPGSGQGSNEQFF. The CDR3 nucleotides are TGCGCCAGCAGCCCCGGATCCGGACAGGGCTCCAATGAGCAGTTCTTC.

Details on this clonotype: The junction differs from germline at one of its ends, possibly a read error. Written as DNA, the CDR3 is TGTGCCATCAAAGAGGCCCAGTACTTC. Its protein product is CAIKEAQYF. This rearrangement joins TRBV10-3 to TRBJ2-5; D unresolved. Germline loops: CDR1 ENHRY, CDR2 SYGVKD. This CDR3 has 9 amino acids.

The chain combines TRBV29-1 with TRBJ2-7; 12 bases agree with TRBD2. CDR3 size: 16 residues. CDR1 is SQVTM, CDR2 ANQGSEA, per germline. Germline trimming cut 7 bases from V and 0 bases from J; bases unmatched to any gene: 10. CDR3 protein: CSAWVRTSGTSYEQYF. CDR3 coding DNA: TGCAGCGCTTGGGTTCGGACTAGCGGGACCTCCTACGAGCAGTACTTC.

V and J are TRBV12-3 or TRBV12-4 and TRBJ2-3, with 7 bases fitting TRBD1. The CDR3 is made up of 14 amino acids. Losses at the gene ends were 6 bases for V and 3 bases for J; bases not matched to a gene: 6. The CDR3 region is CASSQIQGTDTQYF. The CDR3 DNA is TGTGCCAGCAGCCAGATACAGGGGACAGATACGCAGTATTTT.

This clonotype was observed a handful of times. The chain carries TRBV10-2 and TRBJ2-7; TRBD2 aligns across 8 bases. There are 15 residues in the CDR3. Germline V gives CDR1 WSHSY, CDR2 SAAADI. V trimming: 2 bases; J trimming: 1 base; junction bases outside the gene matches: 4. CDR3 sequence (DNA): TGCGCCAGCAGTGAGGCCTCTAGCGGGTCCTACGAGCAGTACTTC. Translated: CASSEASSGSYEQYF.

This rearrangement joins TRBV18 to TRBJ1-4; no firm D call. The CDR3 has 15 amino acids. The V and J ends lost 0 bases and 10 bases respectively, with 15 bases between them. Germline CDR1 KGHSH, CDR2 LQKENI. The DNA for the CDR3 is TGTGCCAGCTCACCACCGGTGGGAGATGTAGGAAAACTGTTTTTT. Encoded protein: CASSPPVGDVGKLFF.

This clonotype was seen more than once but under ten times. V gene TRBV4-1 combines with J gene TRBJ2-1; the match to TRBD2 covers 9 bases. With 4 bases clipped from V and 4 bases from J, the junction kept 8 bases outside the gene matches. The CDR3 loop spans 16 amino acids. The germline V gene encodes CDR1 MGHRA and CDR2 YSYEKL. CDR3 bases: TGCGCCAGCAGCCGCCAGACTAGCGGCAAATACAATGAGCAGTTCTTC. As protein: CASSRQTSGKYNEQFF.

This clonotype was seen only a few times. CDR3: CASRDAFSGGARSADTQYF. The CDR3, as DNA: TGTGCCAGCAGGGACGCCTTCAGCGGGGGGGCCAGATCGGCAGATACGCAGTATTTT. The rearrangement links TRBV27 to TRBJ2-3; 10 bases are shared with TRBD2. The CDR3 extends over 19 amino acids. V shed 6 bases, J shed 4 bases, and the junction held 19 bases outside the gene matches. Looked up from germline, CDR1 is MNHEY and CDR2 is SMNVEV (reference sequence).

This clonotype came up a few times. The chain uses TRBV6-5 and TRBJ2-1; D possibly corresponds to TRBD1 (6 bases). Germline CDR1 reads MNHEY; CDR2 reads SVGAGI. V was clipped by 6 bases and J by 8 bases, with 11 bases between them. The CDR3 spans 12 residues. DNA of the CDR3: TGTGCCAGCAGGCCACCAGGGGATGAGCAGTTCTTC. Amino acid sequence: CASRPPGDEQFF.

The rearrangement links TRBV24-1 to TRBJ2-5; D gene ambiguous. The J call is in doubt because the DNA end fits TRBJ2-7 better. CDR3 size: 12 residues. Germline values: CDR1 KGHDR, CDR2 SFDVKD. The CDR3 region has the DNA TGTGCCACCAGTAATGGCCCCTACGAGCAGTACTTC. Protein sequence: CATSNGPYEQYF.

The genes are TRBV10-3 and TRBJ2-3; maybe TRBD1 (5 bases). The V end lost 3 bases, the J end lost 0 bases, and 10 bases lay between the germline ends. Germline V CDR1 and CDR2: ENHRY, SYGVKD. This CDR3 is built from 15 residues. The CDR3 DNA reads TGTGCCATCAGTGACAGGACATCCAGCACAGATACGCAGTATTTT. It specifies CAISDRTSSTDTQYF.

The V and J genes are TRBV25-1 and TRBJ2-1, with 7 nucleotides matching TRBD1. V was pared by 4 bases and J by 1 base, with 10 bases of the junction left unmatched. Germline CDR1 MGHDK, CDR2 SYGVNS. This CDR3 spans 17 amino acids. CDR3 DNA: TGTGCCAGCAGTGCGGCGACAGGGTATTCTTCCTACAATGAGCAGTTCTTC. Translating gives CASSAATGYSSYNEQFF.

The chain employs TRBV20-1 and TRBJ2-4; perhaps D is TRBD1 or TRBD2 (5 bases each). The J call may be faulty, since TRBJ2-7 better matches the DNA end. Germline values: CDR1 DFQATT, CDR2 SNEGSKA (reference sequence). The CDR3 loop spans 14 amino acids. This CDR3 is CSARSTLGVSEQYF. The CDR3 region has the DNA TGCAGTGCTAGATCAACCCTGGGGGTTTCCGAGCAGTACTTC.

This chain links TRBV12-3 or TRBV12-4 with TRBJ1-5; TRBD1 is a possible D gene (6 bases). The CDR3 covers 14 residues. Deletions cut 5 bases from V and 4 bases from J, with 12 bases between. In DNA, the CDR3 is TGTGCCAGCAGTCCAGGGGAAATTAATCAGCCCCAGCATTTT. Its translation: CASSPGEINQPQHF.